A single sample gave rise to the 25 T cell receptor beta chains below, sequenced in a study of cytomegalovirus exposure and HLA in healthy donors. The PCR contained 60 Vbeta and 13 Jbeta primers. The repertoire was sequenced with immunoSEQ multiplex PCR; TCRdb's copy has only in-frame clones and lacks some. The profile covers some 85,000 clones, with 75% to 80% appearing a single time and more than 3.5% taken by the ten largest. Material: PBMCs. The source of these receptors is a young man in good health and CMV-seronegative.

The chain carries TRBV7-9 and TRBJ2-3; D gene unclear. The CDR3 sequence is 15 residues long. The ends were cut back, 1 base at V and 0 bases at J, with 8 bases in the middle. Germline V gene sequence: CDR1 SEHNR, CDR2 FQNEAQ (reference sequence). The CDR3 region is CASSLVEQSTDTQYF. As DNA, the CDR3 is TGTGCCAGCAGCTTAGTGGAGCAAAGCACAGATACGCAGTATTTT.

The CDR3 reads CASSQSGSGFYEQYF. CDR3 DNA: TGTGCCAGCTCACAATCCGGGTCAGGGTTCTACGAGCAGTACTTC. This chain links TRBV18 with TRBJ2-7; perhaps TRBD1 as D (5 bases). V dropped 4 bases and J dropped 3 bases, with 16 bases sitting between them. Germline CDR1 and CDR2: KGHSH and LQKENI. The CDR3 is made up of 15 amino acids. The full variable domain, in which reference TRBV18 and TRBJ2-7 provide the parts outside the CDR3, is NAGVMQNPRHLVRRRGQEARLRCSPMKGHSHVYWYRQLPEEGLKFMVYLQKENIIDESGMPKERFSAEFPKEGPSILRIQQVVRGDSAAYFCASSQSGSGFYEQYFGPGTRLTVT.

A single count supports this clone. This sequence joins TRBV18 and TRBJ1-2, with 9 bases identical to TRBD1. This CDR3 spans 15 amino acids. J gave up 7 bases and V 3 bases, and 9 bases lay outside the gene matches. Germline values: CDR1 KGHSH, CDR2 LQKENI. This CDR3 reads CASSPQTGGQGGYTF. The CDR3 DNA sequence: TGTGCCAGCTCACCCCAGACAGGGGGGCAGGGTGGCTACACCTTC.

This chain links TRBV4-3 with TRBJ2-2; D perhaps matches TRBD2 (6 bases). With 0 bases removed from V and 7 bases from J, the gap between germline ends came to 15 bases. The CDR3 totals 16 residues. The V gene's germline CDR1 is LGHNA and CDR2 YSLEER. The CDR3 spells CASSQDLWPGVGELFF. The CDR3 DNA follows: TGCGCCAGCAGCCAAGATTTGTGGCCGGGGGTCGGGGAGCTGTTTTTT.

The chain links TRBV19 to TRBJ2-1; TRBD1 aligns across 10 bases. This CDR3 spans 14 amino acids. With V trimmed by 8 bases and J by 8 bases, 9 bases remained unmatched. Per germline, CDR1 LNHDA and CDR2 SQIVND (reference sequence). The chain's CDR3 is CASQPGQGMDEQFF. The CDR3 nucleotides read TGTGCCAGTCAACCGGGACAGGGGATGGATGAGCAGTTCTTC.

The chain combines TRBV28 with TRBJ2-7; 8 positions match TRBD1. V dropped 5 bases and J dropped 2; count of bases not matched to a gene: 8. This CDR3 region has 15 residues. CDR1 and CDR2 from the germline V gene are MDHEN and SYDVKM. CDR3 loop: CASSRGQGYTYEQYF. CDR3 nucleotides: TGTGCCAGCAGTCGAGGACAGGGATATACCTACGAGCAGTACTTC.

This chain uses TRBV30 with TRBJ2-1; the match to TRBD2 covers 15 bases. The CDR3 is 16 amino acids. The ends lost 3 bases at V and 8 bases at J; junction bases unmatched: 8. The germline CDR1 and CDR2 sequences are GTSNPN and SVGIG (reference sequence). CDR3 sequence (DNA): TGTGCCTGGAGCTCCGGACTAGCGGGAGGGCCGGATGAGCAGTTCTTC. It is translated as CAWSSGLAGGPDEQFF.

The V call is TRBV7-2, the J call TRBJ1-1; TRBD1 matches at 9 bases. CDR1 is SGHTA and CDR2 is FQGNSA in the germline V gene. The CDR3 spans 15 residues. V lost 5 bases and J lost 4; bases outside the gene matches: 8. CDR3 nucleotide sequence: TGTGCCAGCAGCCGGAGGACAGGGGAAGGCACTGAAGCTTTCTTT. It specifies CASSRRTGEGTEAFF.

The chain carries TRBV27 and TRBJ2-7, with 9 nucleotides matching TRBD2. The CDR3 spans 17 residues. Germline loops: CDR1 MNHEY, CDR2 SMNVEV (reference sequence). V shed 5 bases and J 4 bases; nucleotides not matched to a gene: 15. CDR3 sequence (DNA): TGTGCCAGCAGTCTACACAGGAGCGGGGGGATAAAATACGAGCAGTACTTC. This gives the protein CASSLHRSGGIKYEQYF.

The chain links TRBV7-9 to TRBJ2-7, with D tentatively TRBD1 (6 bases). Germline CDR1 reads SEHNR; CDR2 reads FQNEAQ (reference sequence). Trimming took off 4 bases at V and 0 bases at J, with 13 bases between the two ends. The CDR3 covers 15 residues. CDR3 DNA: TGTGCCAGCAGCTCGGGGACATCGTTCTCCTACGAGCAGTACTTC. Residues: CASSSGTSFSYEQYF.

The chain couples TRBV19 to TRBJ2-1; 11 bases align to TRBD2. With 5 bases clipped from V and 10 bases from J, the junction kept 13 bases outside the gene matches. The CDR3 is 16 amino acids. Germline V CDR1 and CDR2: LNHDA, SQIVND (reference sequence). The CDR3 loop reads CASSRPVVAGGREQFF. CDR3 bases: TGTGCCAGTAGTCGGCCTGTGGTAGCGGGGGGGCGAGAGCAGTTCTTC. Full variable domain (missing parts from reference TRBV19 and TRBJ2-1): DGGITQSPKYLFRKEGQNVTLSCEQNLNHDAMYWYRQDPGQGLRLIYYSQIVNDFQKGDIAEGYSVSREKKESFPLTVTSAQKNPTAFYLCASSRPVVAGGREQFFGPGTRLTVL.

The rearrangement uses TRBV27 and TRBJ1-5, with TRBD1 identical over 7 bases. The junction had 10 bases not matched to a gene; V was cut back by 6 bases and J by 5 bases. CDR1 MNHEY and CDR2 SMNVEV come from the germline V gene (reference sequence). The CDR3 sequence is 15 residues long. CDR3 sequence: CASRPTGWGDQPQHF. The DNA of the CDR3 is TGTGCCAGCAGACCGACAGGGTGGGGGGATCAGCCCCAGCATTTT.

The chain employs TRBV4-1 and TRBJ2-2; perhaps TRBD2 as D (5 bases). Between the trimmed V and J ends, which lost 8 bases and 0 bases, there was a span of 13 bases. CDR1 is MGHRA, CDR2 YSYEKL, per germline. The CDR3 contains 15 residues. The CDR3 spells CASQNYGTNTGELFF. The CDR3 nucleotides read TGCGCCAGCCAAAACTACGGGACGAACACCGGGGAGCTGTTTTTT.

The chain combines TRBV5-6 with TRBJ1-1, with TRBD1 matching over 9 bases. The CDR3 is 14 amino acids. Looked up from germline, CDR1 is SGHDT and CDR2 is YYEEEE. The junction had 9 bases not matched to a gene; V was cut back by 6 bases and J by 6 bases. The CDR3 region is CASTQRDRASEAFF. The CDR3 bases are TGTGCCAGCACTCAGAGGGACAGGGCCTCTGAAGCTTTCTTT. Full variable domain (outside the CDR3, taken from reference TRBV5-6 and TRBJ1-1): DAGVTQSPTHLIKTRGQQVTLRCSPKSGHDTVSWYQQALGQGPQFIFQYYEEEERQRGNFPDRFSGHQFPNYSSELNVNALLLGDSALYLCASTQRDRASEAFFGQGTRLTVV.

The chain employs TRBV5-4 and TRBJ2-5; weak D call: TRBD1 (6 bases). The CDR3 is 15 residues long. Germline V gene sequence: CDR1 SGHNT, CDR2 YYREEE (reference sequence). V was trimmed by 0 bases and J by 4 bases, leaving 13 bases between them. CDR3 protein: CASSLGQGMRETQYF. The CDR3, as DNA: TGTGCCAGCAGCTTGGGGCAGGGGATGAGAGAGACCCAGTACTTC.

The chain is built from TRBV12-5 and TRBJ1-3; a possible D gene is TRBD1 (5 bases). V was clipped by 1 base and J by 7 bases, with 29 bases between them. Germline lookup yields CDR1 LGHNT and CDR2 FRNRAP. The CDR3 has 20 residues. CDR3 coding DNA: TGTGCTAGTGGTTTGGGGGGCTTCCGGGTCGAGCTCCAACTCATCAACACCATATATTTT. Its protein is CASGLGGFRVELQLINTIYF.

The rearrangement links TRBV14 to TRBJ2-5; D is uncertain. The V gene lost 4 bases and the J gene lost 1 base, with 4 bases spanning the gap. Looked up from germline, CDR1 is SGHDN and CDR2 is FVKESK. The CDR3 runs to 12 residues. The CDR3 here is CASSRIQETQYF. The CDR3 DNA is TGTGCCAGCAGCCGTATCCAAGAGACCCAGTACTTC.

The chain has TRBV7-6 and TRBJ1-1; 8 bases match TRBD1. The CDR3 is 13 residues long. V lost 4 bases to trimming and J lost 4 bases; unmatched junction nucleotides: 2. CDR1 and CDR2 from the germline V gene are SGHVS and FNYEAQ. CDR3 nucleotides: TGTGCCAGCAGCTCTGGACAGGGCACTGAAGCTTTCTTT. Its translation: CASSSGQGTEAFF.

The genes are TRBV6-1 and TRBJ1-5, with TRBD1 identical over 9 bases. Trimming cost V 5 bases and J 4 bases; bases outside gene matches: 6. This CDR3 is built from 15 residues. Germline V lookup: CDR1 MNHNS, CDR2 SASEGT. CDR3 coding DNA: TGTGCCAGCAGTTCTGACAGGGGGAGTAATCAGCCCCAGCATTTT. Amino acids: CASSSDRGSNQPQHF.

The CDR3 DNA reads TGTGCCAGCAGTGCCAGAGGGCAGACAGGATCTTACGAGCAGTACTTC. It is translated as CASSARGQTGSYEQYF. The V and J genes are TRBV25-1 and TRBJ2-7; possibly TRBD1 for D (6 bases). V was pared by 4 bases and J by 4 bases, with 20 bases between. The CDR3 is 16 amino acids. Germline lookup yields CDR1 MGHDK and CDR2 SYGVNS.

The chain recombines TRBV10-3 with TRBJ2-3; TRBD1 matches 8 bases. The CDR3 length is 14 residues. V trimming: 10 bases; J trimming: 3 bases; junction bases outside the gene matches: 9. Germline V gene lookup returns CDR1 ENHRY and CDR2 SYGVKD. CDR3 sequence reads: CATLDRGITDTQYF. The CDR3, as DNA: TGTGCCACTCTCGACAGGGGTATTACAGATACGCAGTATTTT.

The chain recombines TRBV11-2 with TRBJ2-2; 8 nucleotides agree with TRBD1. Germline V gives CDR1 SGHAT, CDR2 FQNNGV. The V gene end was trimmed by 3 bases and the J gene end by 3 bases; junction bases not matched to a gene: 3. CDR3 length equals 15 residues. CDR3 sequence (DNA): TGTGCCAGCAGCTTGTCCAGGGGGCACACCGGGGAGCTGTTTTTT. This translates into CASSLSRGHTGELFF.

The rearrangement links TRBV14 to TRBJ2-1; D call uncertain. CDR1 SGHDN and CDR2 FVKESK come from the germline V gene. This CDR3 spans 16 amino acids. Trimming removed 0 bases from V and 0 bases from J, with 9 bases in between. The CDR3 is CASSQDKPSSYNEQFF. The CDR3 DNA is TGTGCCAGCAGCCAAGATAAACCCAGCTCCTACAATGAGCAGTTCTTC.

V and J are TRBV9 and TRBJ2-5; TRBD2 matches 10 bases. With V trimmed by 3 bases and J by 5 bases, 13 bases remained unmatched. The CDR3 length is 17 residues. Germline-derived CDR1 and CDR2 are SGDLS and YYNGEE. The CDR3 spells CASSAGPGLASVETQYF. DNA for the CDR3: TGTGCCAGCAGCGCAGGACCGGGACTAGCGTCTGTGGAGACCCAGTACTTC.

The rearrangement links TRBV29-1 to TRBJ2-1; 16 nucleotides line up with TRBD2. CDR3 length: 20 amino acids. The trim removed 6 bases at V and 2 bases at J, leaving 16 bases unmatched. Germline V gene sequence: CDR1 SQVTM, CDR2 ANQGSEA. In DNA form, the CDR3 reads TGCAGCGTCGTTCGGTTCATAGGGACTAGCGGGAGGGCCACCTACAATGAGCAGTTCTTC. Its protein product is CSVVRFIGTSGRATYNEQFF.